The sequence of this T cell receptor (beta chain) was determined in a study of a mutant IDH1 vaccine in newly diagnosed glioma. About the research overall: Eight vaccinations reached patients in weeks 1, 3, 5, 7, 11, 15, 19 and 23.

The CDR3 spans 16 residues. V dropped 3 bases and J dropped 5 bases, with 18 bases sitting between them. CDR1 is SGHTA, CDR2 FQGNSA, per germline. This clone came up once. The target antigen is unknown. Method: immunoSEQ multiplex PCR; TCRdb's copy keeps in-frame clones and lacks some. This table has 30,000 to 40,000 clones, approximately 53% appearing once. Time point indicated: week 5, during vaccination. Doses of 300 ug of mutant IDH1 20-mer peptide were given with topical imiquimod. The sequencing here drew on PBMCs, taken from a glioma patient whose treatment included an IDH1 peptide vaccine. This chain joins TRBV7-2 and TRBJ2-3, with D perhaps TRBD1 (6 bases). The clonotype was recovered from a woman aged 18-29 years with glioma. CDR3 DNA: TGTGCCAGCAGCTTTTACAGGGACCCAATTCTAGATACGCAGTATTTT. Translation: CASSFYRDPILDTQYF.